This T cell receptor (beta chain) stems from a study of beta chain features in type 1 diabetes. Findings and limits, study-wide: Shorter templates may be favored by PCR, equally so in patients and controls.

On this clone itself: Its cognate antigen is unknown.

This CDR3 region has 15 residues. Germline CDR1 reads KGHSY; CDR2 reads FQNENV. Trimming cost V 4 bases and J 4 bases, with 17 bases left between them. All of the isolated RNA was reverse transcribed, so expressed TCRB transcripts were sequenced. The repertoire was sequenced with immunoSEQ multiplex PCR; TCRdb's copy has only in-frame clones and lacks some. The table has approximately 300,000 clones, more than 9.5% seen once; the top ten hold under 0.02%. Averaging roughly 100 mL, one heparinised blood draw was given by each donor. Every sorted population was more than 98% pure. The chain combines TRBV16 with TRBJ2-7, with a tentative D call TRBD1 (5 bases). What was sequenced was naive CD4+ T cells from blood. The receptor was derived from a woman younger than 45 in good health. As DNA, the CDR3 is TGTGCCAGCAGCCCCTGGTCTCAGGGAACATACGAGCAGTACTTC. This encodes CASSPWSQGTYEQYF.